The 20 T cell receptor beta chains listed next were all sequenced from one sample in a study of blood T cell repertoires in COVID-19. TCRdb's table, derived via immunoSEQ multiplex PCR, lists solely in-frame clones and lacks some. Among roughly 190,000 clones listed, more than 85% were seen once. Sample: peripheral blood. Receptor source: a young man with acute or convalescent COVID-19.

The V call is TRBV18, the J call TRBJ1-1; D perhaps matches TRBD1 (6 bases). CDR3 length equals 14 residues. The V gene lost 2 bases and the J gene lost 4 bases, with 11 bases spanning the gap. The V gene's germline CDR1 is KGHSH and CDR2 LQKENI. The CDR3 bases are TGTGCCAGCTCACCAAACAGGGCGGGCACTGAAGCTTTCTTT. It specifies CASSPNRAGTEAFF.

CDR3 region: CASSEGRPYNEQFF. The CDR3 nucleotides are TGTGCCAGCAGTGAGGGTCGCCCTTACAATGAGCAGTTCTTC. The gene calls are TRBV28 and TRBJ2-1; maybe TRBD2 (5 bases). Trimming removed 5 bases from V and 4 bases from J, with 12 bases in between. The CDR3 consists of 14 residues. The V gene's germline CDR1 is MDHEN and CDR2 SYDVKM.

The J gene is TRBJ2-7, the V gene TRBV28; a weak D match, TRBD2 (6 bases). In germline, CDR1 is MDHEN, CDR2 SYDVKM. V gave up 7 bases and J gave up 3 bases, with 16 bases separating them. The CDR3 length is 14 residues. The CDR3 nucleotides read TGTGCCAGCACCTCCGGGGGAGAAGACTACGAGCAGTACTTC. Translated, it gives CASTSGGEDYEQYF. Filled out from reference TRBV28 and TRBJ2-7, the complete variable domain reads DVKVTQSSRYLVKRTGEKVFLECVQDMDHENMFWYRQDPGLGLRLIYFSYDVKMKEKGDIPEGYSVSREKKERFSLILESASTNQTSMYLCASTSGGEDYEQYFGPGTRLTVT.

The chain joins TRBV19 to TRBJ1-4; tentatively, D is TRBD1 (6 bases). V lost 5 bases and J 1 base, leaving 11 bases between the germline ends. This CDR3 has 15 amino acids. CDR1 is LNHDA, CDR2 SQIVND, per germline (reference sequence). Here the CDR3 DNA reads TGTGCCAGTAGTGGTCGCAGGGGAACTAATGAAAAACTGTTTTTT. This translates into CASSGRRGTNEKLFF.

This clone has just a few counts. In nucleotides, the CDR3 is TGCAGCGTAGGACAGGGGGCGCGTGGTGGCTACACCTTC. It specifies CSVGQGARGGYTF. This chain joins TRBV29-1 and TRBJ1-2; 11 bases agree with TRBD1. The germline V gene has CDR1 SQVTM and CDR2 ANQGSEA. The CDR3 sequence is 13 residues long. V lost 6 bases and J lost 7; bases outside the gene matches: 7.

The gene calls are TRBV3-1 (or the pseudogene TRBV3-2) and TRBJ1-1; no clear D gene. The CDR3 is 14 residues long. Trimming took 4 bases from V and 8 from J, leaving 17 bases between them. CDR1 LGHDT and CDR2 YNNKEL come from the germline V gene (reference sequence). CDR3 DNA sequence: TGTGCCAGCAGCCTCATATCCGGGAAAAAAGAAGCTTTCTTT. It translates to CASSLISGKKEAFF.

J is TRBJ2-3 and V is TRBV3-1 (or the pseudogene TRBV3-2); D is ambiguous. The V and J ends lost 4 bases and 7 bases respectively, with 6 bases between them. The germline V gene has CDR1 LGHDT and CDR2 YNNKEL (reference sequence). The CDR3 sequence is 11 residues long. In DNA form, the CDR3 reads TGTGCCAGCAGCCTCCTAAATACGCAGTATTTT. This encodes CASSLLNTQYF.

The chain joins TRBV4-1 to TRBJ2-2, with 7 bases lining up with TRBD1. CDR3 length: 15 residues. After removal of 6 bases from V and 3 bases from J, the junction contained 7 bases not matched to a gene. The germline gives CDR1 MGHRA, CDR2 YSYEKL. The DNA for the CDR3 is TGCGCCAGCAGGGTAACAGGGGCCCACACCGGGGAGCTGTTTTTT. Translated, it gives CASRVTGAHTGELFF.

The CDR3 is CAWDRDTRNTIYF. DNA for the CDR3: TGTGCCTGGGACCGGGACACTCGAAACACCATATATTTT. The chain couples TRBV30 to TRBJ1-3; possibly TRBD1 for D (6 bases). The germline CDR1 and CDR2 sequences are GTSNPN and SVGIG (reference sequence). Trimming cost V 5 bases and J 5 bases, with 13 bases left between them. The CDR3 runs to 13 residues.

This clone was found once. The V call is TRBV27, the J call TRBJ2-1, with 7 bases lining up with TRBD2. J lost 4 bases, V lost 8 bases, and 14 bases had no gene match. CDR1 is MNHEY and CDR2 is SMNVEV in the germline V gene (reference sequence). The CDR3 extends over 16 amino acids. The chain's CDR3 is CASGLQRDPQYNEQFF. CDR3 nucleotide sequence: TGTGCCAGCGGACTTCAGCGGGACCCTCAATACAATGAGCAGTTCTTC.

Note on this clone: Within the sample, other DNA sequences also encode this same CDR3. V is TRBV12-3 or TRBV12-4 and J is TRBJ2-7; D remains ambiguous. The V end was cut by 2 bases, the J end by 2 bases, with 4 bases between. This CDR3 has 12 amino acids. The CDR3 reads CASSLSTYEQYF. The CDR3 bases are TGTGCCAGCAGTTTATCTACCTACGAGCAGTACTTC.

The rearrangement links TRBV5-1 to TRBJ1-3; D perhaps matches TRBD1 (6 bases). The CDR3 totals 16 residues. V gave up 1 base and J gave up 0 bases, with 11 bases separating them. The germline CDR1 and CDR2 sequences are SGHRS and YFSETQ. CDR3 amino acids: CASSLSRTDSGNTIYF. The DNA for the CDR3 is TGCGCCAGCAGCTTGTCCCGGACAGACTCTGGAAACACCATATATTTT.

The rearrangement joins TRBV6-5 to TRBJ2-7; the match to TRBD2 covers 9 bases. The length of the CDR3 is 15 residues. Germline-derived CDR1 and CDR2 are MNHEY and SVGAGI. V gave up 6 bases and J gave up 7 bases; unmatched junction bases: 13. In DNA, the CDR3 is TGTGCCAGCAGCCCCCAAAGCGGGGGGCCGTATGAGCAGTACTTC. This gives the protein CASSPQSGGPYEQYF.

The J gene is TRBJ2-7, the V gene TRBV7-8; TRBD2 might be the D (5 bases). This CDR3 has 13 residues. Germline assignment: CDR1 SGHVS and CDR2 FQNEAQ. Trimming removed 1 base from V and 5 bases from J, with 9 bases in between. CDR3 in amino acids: CASSLVLVNEQYF. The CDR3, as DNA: TGTGCCAGCAGCTTAGTACTAGTGAACGAGCAGTACTTC.

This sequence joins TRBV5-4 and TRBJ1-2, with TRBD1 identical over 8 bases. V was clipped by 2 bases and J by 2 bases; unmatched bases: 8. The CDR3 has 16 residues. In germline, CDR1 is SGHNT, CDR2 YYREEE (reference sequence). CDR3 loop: CASSFFGQGTNYGYTF. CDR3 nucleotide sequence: TGTGCCAGCAGCTTTTTTGGACAGGGAACCAACTATGGCTACACCTTC.

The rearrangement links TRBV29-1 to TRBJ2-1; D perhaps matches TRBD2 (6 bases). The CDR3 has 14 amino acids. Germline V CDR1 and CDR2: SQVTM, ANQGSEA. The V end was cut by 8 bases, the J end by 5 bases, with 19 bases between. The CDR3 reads CSISPGLANNEQFF. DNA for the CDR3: TGCAGCATCTCACCGGGACTTGCTAACAATGAGCAGTTCTTC.

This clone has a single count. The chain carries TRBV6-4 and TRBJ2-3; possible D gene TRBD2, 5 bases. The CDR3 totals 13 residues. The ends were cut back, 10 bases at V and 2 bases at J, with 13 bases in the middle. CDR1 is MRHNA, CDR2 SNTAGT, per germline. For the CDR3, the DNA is TGTGCCACCTGCTGGGAGACCACAGATACGCAGTATTTT. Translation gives CATCWETTDTQYF.

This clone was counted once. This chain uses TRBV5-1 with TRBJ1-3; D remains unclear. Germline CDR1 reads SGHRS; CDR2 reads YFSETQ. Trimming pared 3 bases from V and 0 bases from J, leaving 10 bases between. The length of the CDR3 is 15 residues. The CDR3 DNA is TGCGCCAGCAGCTATAGCACGGGCTCTGGAAACACCATATATTTT. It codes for CASSYSTGSGNTIYF.

The CDR3 DNA is TGTGCCAGCAGCCAAGACGTAGTTAAAAAAGAGACCCAGTACTTC. Amino acids: CASSQDVVKKETQYF. The rearrangement joins TRBV4-2 to TRBJ2-5; D unclear. Germline CDR1 reads LGHNA; CDR2 reads YNFKEQ. The CDR3 runs to 15 residues. The germline V and J ends were trimmed by 0 bases and 3 bases, with 11 bases remaining between them.

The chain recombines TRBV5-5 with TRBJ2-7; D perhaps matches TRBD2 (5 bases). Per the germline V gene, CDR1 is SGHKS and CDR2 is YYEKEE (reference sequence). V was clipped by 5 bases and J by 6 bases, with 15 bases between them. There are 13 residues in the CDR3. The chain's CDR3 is CASRTLASGEQYF. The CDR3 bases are TGTGCCAGCAGGACCTTAGCGTCTGGCGAGCAGTACTTC. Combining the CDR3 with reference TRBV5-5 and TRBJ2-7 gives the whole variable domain DAGVTQSPTHLIKTRGQQVTLRCSPISGHKSVSWYQQVLGQGPQFIFQYYEKEERGRGNFPDRFSARQFPNYSSELNVNALLLGDSALYLCASRTLASGEQYFGPGTRLTVT.